These T cell receptor beta chains were read from a single sample in a study of Graves' ophthalmopathy and Graves' hyperthyroidism. TCRdb independently ran MiXCR on the multiplex PCR reads; one entry per CDR3 protein. Among roughly 700,000 distinct CDR3 sequences listed, around 40% were seen once. The sequenced material came from peripheral blood. These receptors came from an adult man with Graves' ophthalmopathy. Both conserved end residues are part of each CDR3. A D gene is named only where the DNA matches it firmly. Clone size is not always given. Where it is, it says once, few, many or a class for expanded clones.

len: 14
v_gene: TRBV9
j_gene: TRBJ2-5
d_gene: TRBD2
abundance: -
CDR3aa: CASSAEGGSETQYF
CDR3nt: TGTGCCAGCAGCGCCGAGGGAGGGTCAGAGACCCAGTACTTC

len: 16
v_gene: TRBV7-9
j_gene: TRBJ1-4
d_gene: TRBD1
abundance: -
CDR3aa: CASSLAAGTGIEKLFF
CDR3nt: TGTGCCAGCAGCTTAGCCGCGGGGACAGGAATAGAAAAACTGTTTTTT

len: 16
v_gene: TRBV7-9
j_gene: TRBJ2-2
d_gene: TRBD2
abundance: -
CDR3aa: CASSYSGEGNTGELLF
CDR3nt: TGTGCCAGCAGTTACTCCGGGGAGGGAAACACCGGGGAGCTGCTTTTT

len: 14
v_gene: TRBV7-3
j_gene: TRBJ1-1
d_gene: -
abundance: many
CDR3aa: CASSKGAANTEAFF
CDR3nt: TGTGCCAGCAGTAAGGGCGCAGCGAACACTGAAGCTTTCTTT

len: 14
v_gene: TRBV19
j_gene: TRBJ1-1
d_gene: TRBD1
abundance: -
CDR3aa: CASSQEQGLTEAFF
CDR3nt: TGCGCCAGCAGCCAAGAACAGGGGCTCACTGAAGCTTTCTTT

len: 15
v_gene: TRBV7-9
j_gene: TRBJ2-7
d_gene: -
abundance: few
CDR3aa: CASSLVAFGLGEQYF
CDR3nt: TGTGCCAGCAGCTTGGTCGCTTTTGGACTGGGCGAGCAGTACTTC

len: 14
v_gene: TRBV20-1
j_gene: TRBJ1-2
d_gene: TRBD1
abundance: -
CDR3aa: CSATEVAGGGGYTF
CDR3nt: TGCAGTGCTACCGAGGTGGCAGGGGGCGGTGGCTACACCTTC

len: 14
v_gene: TRBV20-1
j_gene: TRBJ2-7
d_gene: TRBD2
abundance: many
CDR3aa: CSAFRTSGRNEQYF
CDR3nt: TGCAGTGCTTTTCGGACTAGCGGGAGGAACGAGCAGTACTTC

len: 17
v_gene: TRBV12-3/TRBV12-4
j_gene: TRBJ1-1
d_gene: -
abundance: -
CDR3aa: CASSQASRGHPYTEAFF
CDR3nt: TGTGCCAGCAGCCAAGCTTCCCGGGGCCACCCTTACACTGAAGCTTTCTTT

len: 14
v_gene: TRBV10-3
j_gene: TRBJ1-3
d_gene: -
abundance: -
CDR3aa: CASSRGSSGNTIYF
CDR3nt: TGTGCCAGCAGCCGCGGCTCGTCCGGAAACACCATATATTTT

len: 15
v_gene: TRBV15
j_gene: TRBJ2-5
d_gene: -
abundance: -
CDR3aa: CATSIRSQGLETQYF
CDR3nt: TGTGCCACCAGCATTCGTTCACAGGGATTAGAGACCCAGTACTTC

len: 12
v_gene: TRBV29-1
j_gene: TRBJ1-1
d_gene: -
abundance: -
CDR3aa: CSVATRGTEAFF
CDR3nt: TGCAGCGTTGCGACTAGGGGCACTGAAGCTTTCTTT

len: 15
v_gene: TRBV9
j_gene: TRBJ1-2
d_gene: TRBD1
abundance: few
CDR3aa: CASSETGGLKDGYTF
CDR3nt: TGTGCCAGCAGCGAGACAGGGGGGCTGAAGGATGGCTACACCTTC

len: 12
v_gene: TRBV2
j_gene: TRBJ2-7
d_gene: -
abundance: -
CDR3aa: CASSPQAYEQYF
CDR3nt: TGTGCCAGCAGCCCGCAGGCCTACGAGCAGTACTTC

len: 14
v_gene: TRBV2
j_gene: TRBJ1-4
d_gene: -
abundance: many
CDR3aa: CASSGEVASEKLFF
CDR3nt: TGTGCCAGCAGTGGTGAAGTCGCTTCGGAAAAACTGTTTTTT

len: 14
v_gene: TRBV12-3/TRBV12-4
j_gene: TRBJ2-5
d_gene: -
abundance: few
CDR3aa: CASTEGKIQETQYF
CDR3nt: TGTGCCAGCACCGAAGGAAAAATCCAAGAGACCCAGTACTTC

len: 14
v_gene: TRBV7-9
j_gene: TRBJ2-7
d_gene: TRBD1
abundance: many
CDR3aa: CASSSPGQRYEQYF
CDR3nt: TGTGCCAGCAGCTCTCCGGGACAGCGTTACGAGCAGTACTTC

len: 12
v_gene: TRBV29-1
j_gene: TRBJ2-7
d_gene: -
abundance: many
CDR3aa: CSVGQTSYEQYF
CDR3nt: TGCAGCGTTGGACAGACCTCCTACGAGCAGTACTTC

len: 13
v_gene: TRBV10-3
j_gene: TRBJ2-7
d_gene: -
abundance: -
CDR3aa: CASAGFRSYEQYF
CDR3nt: TGTGCCAGTGCAGGGTTCCGATCCTACGAGCAGTACTTC

len: 13
v_gene: TRBV19
j_gene: TRBJ1-2
d_gene: -
abundance: few
CDR3aa: CASSVQEKNGYTF
CDR3nt: TGTGCCAGTAGTGTCCAGGAAAAAAATGGCTACACCTTC

len: 16
v_gene: TRBV7-9
j_gene: TRBJ1-1
d_gene: -
abundance: -
CDR3aa: CASSQDSFPGATEAFF
CDR3nt: TGCGCCAGCAGCCAAGATTCGTTTCCAGGGGCCACTGAAGCTTTCTTT

len: 13
v_gene: TRBV24-1
j_gene: TRBJ1-5
d_gene: -
abundance: once
CDR3aa: CATSDKGRQPQHF
CDR3nt: TGTGCCACCAGTGACAAGGGTAGACAGCCCCAGCATTTT

len: 15
v_gene: TRBV2
j_gene: TRBJ2-7
d_gene: TRBD1
abundance: many
CDR3aa: CASTEGGTGGYEQYF
CDR3nt: TGTGCCAGCACCGAAGGTGGGACAGGGGGTTACGAGCAGTACTTC

len: 14
v_gene: TRBV10-2
j_gene: TRBJ2-7
d_gene: TRBD2
abundance: many
CDR3aa: CASSLAGGQSEQYF
CDR3nt: TGCGCCAGCAGTCTAGCGGGAGGGCAAAGCGAGCAGTACTTC

len: 16
v_gene: TRBV7-9
j_gene: TRBJ1-4
d_gene: TRBD1
abundance: few
CDR3aa: CASSPHQGASGEKLFF
CDR3nt: TGTGCCAGCAGCCCACACCAGGGGGCGTCGGGGGAAAAACTGTTTTTT

len: 12
v_gene: TRBV18
j_gene: TRBJ2-5
d_gene: -
abundance: -
CDR3aa: CASSPDEGTQYF
CDR3nt: TGTGCCAGCTCACCGGATGAGGGGACCCAGTACTTC

len: 17
v_gene: TRBV7-9
j_gene: TRBJ1-2
d_gene: TRBD1
abundance: once
CDR3aa: CASSQDLVRGTAYGYTF
CDR3nt: TGTGCCAGCAGCCAAGATCTTGTTAGGGGGACAGCTTATGGCTACACCTTC

len: 18
v_gene: TRBV7-6
j_gene: TRBJ2-2
d_gene: TRBD2
abundance: few
CDR3aa: CASSFRLAGGQNTGELFF
CDR3nt: TGTGCCAGCAGCTTTCGACTAGCGGGGGGGCAAAACACCGGGGAGCTGTTTTTT

len: 14
v_gene: TRBV19
j_gene: TRBJ2-5
d_gene: TRBD2
abundance: -
CDR3aa: CASRNSGGEETQYF
CDR3nt: TGTGCCAGTCGAAATAGCGGGGGGGAAGAGACCCAGTACTTC

len: 14
v_gene: TRBV10-3
j_gene: TRBJ2-7
d_gene: -
abundance: -
CDR3aa: CAISGDTRTYEQYF
CDR3nt: TGTGCCATCAGTGGTGACACCCGAACCTACGAGCAGTACTTC

len: 15
v_gene: TRBV15
j_gene: TRBJ1-5
d_gene: TRBD1
abundance: -
CDR3aa: CATSRDGQGNQPQHF
CDR3nt: TGTGCCACCAGCAGAGATGGACAGGGTAATCAGCCCCAGCATTTT